This note documents a single T cell receptor beta chain sequence. This CDR3 contains 14 residues. With 0 bases clipped from V and 5 bases from J, the junction kept 3 bases outside the gene matches. Germline V gives CDR1 SGHTA, CDR2 FQGNSA. Patients in Seattle were enrolled during active infection, then followed longitudinally. Here immunoSEQ multiplex PCR was the method, and the copy in TCRdb shows in-frame clones only, minus some. The sample has around 300,000 clones, 80% to 90% seen once. These data are taken from a study of blood T cell repertoires in COVID-19. Study-wide background: Samples taken during acute and convalescent COVID-19 were collected in the United States, Italy and Spain. PBMCs, B-cell-depleted T cells, or T cells provided the cDNA or gDNA that made up the material.

This sequence joins TRBV7-2 and TRBJ1-1, with TRBD1 matching 7 bases. The origin of this receptor is a woman between 45 and 60 years old with COVID-19, enrolled during active disease. The specimen was peripheral blood. DNA for the CDR3: TGTGCCAGCAGCTTAGCTACAGGGGTTACTGAAGCTTTCTTT. Protein: CASSLATGVTEAFF.